This T cell receptor beta chain was identified during a study of OX40 agonist ivuxolimab in advanced cancers. Background on the study: Prior checkpoint blockade (anti-PD-1, anti-PD-L1 or anti-CTLA-4) was permitted; over 30% had it.

The CDR3 covers 14 residues. Germline lookup yields CDR1 MNHEY and CDR2 SVGAGI. Trimming at V came to 2 bases and at J to 7 bases, leaving 7 bases not matched to a gene. People who had autoimmune disease history or systemic immunosuppression were excluded. The sampling schedule covered blood at baseline, cycle 4 day 1, and cycle 7 day 1. Sequencing was performed with immunoSEQ multiplex PCR; in TCRdb, only in-frame clones are kept and a portion is missing. This table holds about 71,000 clones, around 94% found once. The TCR sequence derives from an adult with an advanced solid tumor such as melanoma, head and neck, liver or kidney cancer. V is TRBV6-5 and J is TRBJ1-1, with 7 positions matching TRBD1. The sequencing used CD4+ or CD8+ T cells sorted from blood, collected in a trial of the OX40 agonist ivuxolimab. As DNA, the CDR3 is TGTGCCAGCAGTTACCGTGGGGACAGCCTTGAAGCTTTCTTT. It is translated as CASSYRGDSLEAFF.